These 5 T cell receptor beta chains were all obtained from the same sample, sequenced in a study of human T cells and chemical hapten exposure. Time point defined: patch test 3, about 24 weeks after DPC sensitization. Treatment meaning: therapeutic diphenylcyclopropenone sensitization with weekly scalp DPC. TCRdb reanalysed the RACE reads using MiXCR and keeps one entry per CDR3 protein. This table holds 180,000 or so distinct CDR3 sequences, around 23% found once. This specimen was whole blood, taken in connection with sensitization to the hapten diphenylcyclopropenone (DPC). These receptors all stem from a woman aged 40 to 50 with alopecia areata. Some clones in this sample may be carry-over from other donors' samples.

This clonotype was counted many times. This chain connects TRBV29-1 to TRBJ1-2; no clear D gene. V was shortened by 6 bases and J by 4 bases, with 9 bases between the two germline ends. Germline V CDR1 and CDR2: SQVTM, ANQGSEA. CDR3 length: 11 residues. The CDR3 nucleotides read TGCAGCGTATGGGGTAGCTATGGCTACACCTTC. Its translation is CSVWGSYGYTF. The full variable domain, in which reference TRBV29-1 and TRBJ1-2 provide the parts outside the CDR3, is SAVISQKPSRDICQRGTSLTIQCQVDSQVTMMFWYRQQPGQSLTLIATANQGSEATYESGFVIDKFPISRPNLTFSTLTVSNMSPEDSSIYLCSVWGSYGYTFGSGTRLTVV.

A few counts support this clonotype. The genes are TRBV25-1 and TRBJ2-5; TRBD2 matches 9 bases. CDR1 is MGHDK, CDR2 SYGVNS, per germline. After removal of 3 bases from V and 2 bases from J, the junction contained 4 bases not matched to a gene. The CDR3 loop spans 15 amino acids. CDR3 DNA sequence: TGTGCCAGCAGTGATGTAGCGGGAGTGCAAGAGACCCAGTACTTC. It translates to CASSDVAGVQETQYF. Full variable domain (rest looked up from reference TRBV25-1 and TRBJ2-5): EADIYQTPRYLVIGTGKKITLECSQTMGHDKMYWYQQDPGMELHLIHYSYGVNSTEKGDLSSESTVSRIRTEHFPLTLESARPSHTSQYLCASSDVAGVQETQYFGPGTRLLVL.

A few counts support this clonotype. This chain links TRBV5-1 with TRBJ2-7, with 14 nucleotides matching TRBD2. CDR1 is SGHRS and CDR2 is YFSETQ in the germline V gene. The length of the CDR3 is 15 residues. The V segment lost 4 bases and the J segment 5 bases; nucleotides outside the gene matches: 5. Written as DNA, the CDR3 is TGCGCCAGCAGCGGGGGGACTAGCGGGAGACACGAGCAGTACTTC. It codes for CASSGGTSGRHEQYF. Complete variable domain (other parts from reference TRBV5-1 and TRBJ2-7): KAGVTQTPRYLIKTRGQQVTLSCSPISGHRSVSWYQQTPGQGLQFLFEYFSETQRNKGNFPGRFSGRQFSNSRSEMNVSTLELGDSALYLCASSGGTSGRHEQYFGPGTRLTVT.

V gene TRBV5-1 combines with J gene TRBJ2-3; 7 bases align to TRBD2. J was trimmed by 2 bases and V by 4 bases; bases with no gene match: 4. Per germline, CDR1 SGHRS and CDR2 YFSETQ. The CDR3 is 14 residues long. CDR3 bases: TGCGCCAGCAGCCCCGGGACTACCACAGATACGCAGTATTTT. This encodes CASSPGTTTDTQYF.

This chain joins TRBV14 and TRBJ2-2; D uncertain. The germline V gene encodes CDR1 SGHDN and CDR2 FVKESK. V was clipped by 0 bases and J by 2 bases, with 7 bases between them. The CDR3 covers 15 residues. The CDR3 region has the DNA TGTGCCAGCAGCCAAGAGCTGGCTAACACCGGGGAGCTGTTTTTT. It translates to CASSQELANTGELFF.